The 28 T cell receptor beta chains below come from one sample, sequenced in a study of PD-L1 blockade in urothelial cancer. Repertoires were generated with immunoSEQ multiplex PCR, while TCRdb's copy carries only in-frame clones and drops some. The table has about 95,000 clones, around 91% seen once. Time point specified: pretreatment peripheral blood. The sequencing used PBMCs, collected around atezolizumab (anti-PD-L1) treatment. The source is a man aged 60 to 75 with urothelial cancer.

V usage is TRBV9 and J usage is TRBJ2-5; 8 bases fit TRBD2. CDR1 and CDR2 (germline): SGDLS, YYNGEE. This CDR3 is 15 amino acids long. V dropped 3 bases and J dropped 5; count of bases not matched to a gene: 9. The CDR3 sequence is CASSALAGNGETQYF. In nucleotides, the CDR3 is TGTGCCAGCAGCGCCTTAGCGGGGAACGGCGAGACCCAGTACTTC.

The V call is TRBV5-4, the J call TRBJ2-5, with D perhaps matching TRBD1 (6 bases). The CDR3 totals 18 residues. Germline values: CDR1 SGHNT, CDR2 YYREEE (reference sequence). V was cut by 1 base and J by 2 bases, with 21 bases left in between. This chain's CDR3 is CASSLIQGSNFLQETQYF. As DNA, the CDR3 is TGTGCCAGCAGCTTGATACAGGGCTCGAACTTTCTTCAAGAGACCCAGTACTTC.

The gene calls are TRBV11-2 and TRBJ2-3; a weak D match, TRBD1 (5 bases). Germline V gene lookup returns CDR1 SGHAT and CDR2 FQNNGV. Trimming took 4 bases from V and 1 from J, leaving 15 bases between them. The CDR3 loop spans 16 amino acids. In nucleotides, the CDR3 is TGTGCCAGCAGCTCAGGGCACTTGGATGGCACAGATACGCAGTATTTT. It translates to CASSSGHLDGTDTQYF.

This clone was recorded once. The chain joins TRBV4-2 to TRBJ1-3; 7 nucleotides align to TRBD1. Germline V gene lookup returns CDR1 LGHNA and CDR2 YNFKEQ. Trimming removed 0 bases from V and 6 bases from J; junction bases left unmatched: 5. This CDR3 is built from 15 residues. CDR3 sequence reads: CASSQDDRVENTIYF. The DNA of the CDR3 is TGTGCCAGCAGCCAAGACGACAGGGTTGAAAACACCATATATTTT.

This chain uses TRBV27 with TRBJ1-2, with TRBD1 matching 8 bases. The CDR3 covers 15 residues. Trimming at V came to 6 bases and at J to 2 bases, leaving 8 bases not matched to a gene. Per the germline V gene, CDR1 is MNHEY and CDR2 is SMNVEV (reference sequence). The CDR3 nucleotides are TGTGCCAGCAGCCTCCTCGGACAGGGCAACTATGGCTACACCTTC. As protein: CASSLLGQGNYGYTF.

This sequence joins TRBV19 and TRBJ2-3; D possibly corresponds to TRBD2 (7 bases). The CDR3 runs to 14 residues. The V and J ends lost 6 bases and 4 bases respectively, with 14 bases between them. Germline V CDR1 and CDR2: LNHDA, SQIVND (reference sequence). DNA of the CDR3: TGTGCCAGTAGGGTTGGGGGGGCCTCAGATACGCAGTATTTT. This translates into CASRVGGASDTQYF.

This clone has only one observation. Other DNA sequences from this sample encode an identical CDR3 as well. The CDR3 protein is CSVESGEQYF. The CDR3 DNA sequence: TGCAGCGTTGAGTCAGGCGAGCAGTACTTC. The J gene is TRBJ2-7, the V gene TRBV29-1, with D unresolved. The germline gives CDR1 SQVTM, CDR2 ANQGSEA. Trimming cost V 3 bases and J 6 bases, with 6 bases left between them. This CDR3 has 10 residues.

This sequence joins TRBV27 and TRBJ2-7; 8 positions agree with TRBD1. The CDR3 has 14 residues. Trimming took 6 bases from V and 2 from J; bases not matched to a gene: 6. Germline lookup yields CDR1 MNHEY and CDR2 SMNVEV (reference sequence). This chain's CDR3 is CASRGGQETYEQYF. In DNA form, the CDR3 reads TGTGCCAGCAGGGGGGGACAGGAGACCTACGAGCAGTACTTC.

The chain employs TRBV30 and TRBJ2-5; D gene unclear. The CDR3 sequence is 12 residues long. V dropped 5 bases and J dropped 2 bases, with 9 bases sitting between them. Germline values: CDR1 GTSNPN, CDR2 SVGIG (reference sequence). CDR3 sequence: CAWGTQQETQYF. In DNA form, the CDR3 reads TGTGCCTGGGGCACACAACAAGAGACCCAGTACTTC.

The chain combines TRBV27 with TRBJ2-7; 8 positions match TRBD2. With 2 bases clipped from V and 4 bases from J, the junction kept 7 bases outside the gene matches. Germline CDR1 MNHEY, CDR2 SMNVEV (reference sequence). This CDR3 comprises 15 residues. DNA for the CDR3: TGTGCCAGCAGTTTAACGAGCGGGAGTTTGTACGAGCAGTACTTC. This codes for CASSLTSGSLYEQYF.

Remarks on this clone: The identical CDR3 is also encoded by other nucleotide sequences in the sample. This rearrangement joins TRBV5-1 to TRBJ1-1, with TRBD1 matching 9 bases. V trimming: 3 bases; J trimming: 2 bases; junction bases outside the gene matches: 2. Germline CDR1 SGHRS, CDR2 YFSETQ. This CDR3 is 14 amino acids long. The CDR3 loop reads CASSSGQGNTEAFF. The DNA of the CDR3 is TGCGCCAGCAGCTCGGGACAGGGAAACACTGAAGCTTTCTTT.

This clone was detected a few times. This chain joins TRBV7-9 and TRBJ1-1; maybe TRBD1 (5 bases). The V end was cut by 5 bases, the J end by 11 bases, with 18 bases between. This CDR3 region has 13 residues. Germline CDR1 SEHNR, CDR2 FQNEAQ (reference sequence). The CDR3 nucleotides read TGTGCCAGCAGCCCAAATGGGGGACTGGGGGCTTTCTTT. Residues: CASSPNGGLGAFF.

The chain employs TRBV5-1 and TRBJ2-7; the match to TRBD2 covers 16 bases. CDR3 size: 16 residues. Germline assignment: CDR1 SGHRS and CDR2 YFSETQ. J gave up 7 bases and V 0 bases, and 4 bases lay outside the gene matches. CDR3 bases: TGCGCCAGCAGCTTGGAGGGACTAGCGGGAGGGGTGGAGCAGTACTTC. This translates into CASSLEGLAGGVEQYF.

The chain links TRBV10-3 to TRBJ2-1; 8 nucleotides match TRBD2. The J segment lost 4 bases and the V segment lost 3 bases, leaving 2 bases of the junction unmatched. The CDR3 extends over 14 amino acids. CDR1 is ENHRY, CDR2 SYGVKD, per germline. DNA for the CDR3: TGTGCCATCAGTGACGGGACTAGATACAATGAGCAGTTCTTC. This encodes CAISDGTRYNEQFF.

The chain links TRBV4-2 to TRBJ2-3; unclear D gene. Trimming took 2 bases from V and 4 from J, leaving 4 bases between them. The CDR3 extends over 12 amino acids. In germline, CDR1 is LGHNA, CDR2 YNFKEQ. This CDR3 is CASSQWPDTQYF. As DNA, the CDR3 is TGTGCCAGCAGCCAATGGCCAGATACGCAGTATTTT.

The chain has TRBV10-3 and TRBJ2-3, with D perhaps matching TRBD1 (5 bases). The V gene lost 3 bases and the J gene lost 5 bases, with 6 bases spanning the gap. Germline V gene lookup returns CDR1 ENHRY and CDR2 SYGVKD. The CDR3 has 12 amino acids. The CDR3 region is CAISDQGDTQYF. The CDR3 nucleotides are TGTGCCATCAGTGACCAGGGAGATACGCAGTATTTT.

V gene TRBV27 combines with J gene TRBJ1-1; 9 positions match TRBD1. The CDR3 contains 11 residues. Germline CDR1 and CDR2: MNHEY and SMNVEV (reference sequence). V lost 5 bases to trimming and J lost 9 bases; unmatched junction nucleotides: 1. The CDR3 reads CASSGTGKAFF. The CDR3 coding sequence is TGTGCCAGCAGTGGGACAGGGAAAGCTTTCTTT.

This chain connects TRBV6-6 to TRBJ2-3; 9 bases map to TRBD2. The CDR3 length is 16 residues. Germline V lookup: CDR1 MNHNY, CDR2 SVGAGI (reference sequence). V shed 0 bases and J 7 bases; nucleotides not matched to a gene: 8. CDR3 loop: CASSYSPSGEGYTQYF. For the CDR3, the DNA is TGTGCCAGCAGTTACTCGCCTAGCGGGGAAGGTTATACGCAGTATTTT.

The chain is built from TRBV18 and TRBJ2-7, with a weak D call TRBD1 (5 bases). V lost 4 bases, J lost 5 bases, and 12 bases lay in between. The CDR3 extends over 13 amino acids. Germline CDR1 KGHSH, CDR2 LQKENI. CDR3 loop: CASSLTQEHEQYF. As DNA, the CDR3 is TGTGCCAGCTCACTAACACAGGAACACGAGCAGTACTTC.

CDR3 DNA sequence: TGTGCCAGCAGCTTAGAGGCAGGTTACGGTGAGCAGTTCTTC. Translating it yields CASSLEAGYGEQFF. The chain uses TRBV7-2 and TRBJ2-1; unclear D gene. CDR1 is SGHTA, CDR2 FQGNSA, per germline. The ends were cut back, 1 base at V and 9 bases at J, with 13 bases in the middle. This CDR3 is built from 14 residues.

There are a few counts of this clone. This chain links TRBV10-3 with TRBJ1-1, with no clear D. Between the trimmed V and J ends, which lost 3 bases and 4 bases, there was a span of 15 bases. Per germline, CDR1 ENHRY and CDR2 SYGVKD. CDR3 size: 15 residues. The CDR3 DNA follows: TGTGCCATCAGTGAACTACACGGTGCGAGCACTGAAGCTTTCTTT. Translation gives CAISELHGASTEAFF.

The V and J genes are TRBV6-1 and TRBJ2-5; 11 nucleotides match TRBD2. This CDR3 is 15 amino acids long. Germline CDR1 and CDR2: MNHNS and SASEGT. Trimming at V came to 4 bases and at J to 4 bases, leaving 5 bases not matched to a gene. The CDR3 loop reads CASSVAGGLGETQYF. The CDR3, as DNA: TGTGCCAGCAGTGTAGCGGGGGGGCTCGGAGAGACCCAGTACTTC.

Comment on this clone: Distinct nucleotide sequences in the sample also encode this CDR3. The chain carries TRBV2 and TRBJ2-3; 12 bases match TRBD2. Germline loops: CDR1 SNHLY, CDR2 FYNNEI. The CDR3 has 15 residues. V shed 5 bases and J 1 base; nucleotides not matched to a gene: 1. The CDR3 region has the DNA TGTGCCAGCAGTAGACTAGCGGGAGGCACAGATACGCAGTATTTT. As protein: CASSRLAGGTDTQYF.

This clone was counted once. Here the CDR3 reads CATRGRQGAREQYF. In DNA form, the CDR3 reads TGTGCCACCCGGGGGCGGCAGGGGGCTCGGGAGCAGTACTTC. The genes are TRBV6-6 and TRBJ2-7; TRBD1 matches at 8 bases. The CDR3 extends over 14 amino acids. V gave up 10 bases and J gave up 7 bases; unmatched junction bases: 15. Per germline, CDR1 MNHNY and CDR2 SVGAGI (reference sequence).

The V gene is TRBV7-3, the J gene TRBJ1-1, with TRBD1 identical over 7 bases. The CDR3 consists of 13 residues. V shed 3 bases, J shed 4 bases, and the junction held 2 bases outside the gene matches. CDR1 is SGHTA, CDR2 FQGTGA, per germline. CDR3 nucleotides: TGTGCCAGCAGCTTTGACAGGGTCACTGAAGCTTTCTTT. Protein: CASSFDRVTEAFF.

The chain employs TRBV5-1 and TRBJ2-7; 10 nucleotides agree with TRBD1. The CDR3 is made up of 15 amino acids. The V segment lost 5 bases and the J segment 2 bases; nucleotides outside the gene matches: 7. Germline CDR1 is SGHRS and CDR2 is YFSETQ. CDR3 sequence reads: CASREGTGVTYEQYF. For the CDR3, the DNA is TGCGCCAGCAGGGAAGGGACAGGGGTCACCTACGAGCAGTACTTC.

This clone was detected once. The V gene is TRBV30, the J gene TRBJ2-6; a possible D gene is TRBD2 (6 bases). Germline V lookup: CDR1 GTSNPN, CDR2 SVGIG (reference sequence). This CDR3 has 15 residues. V lost 7 bases and J 2 bases, leaving 15 bases between the germline ends. The CDR3 loop is CAFDTGDAGANVLTF. The CDR3 DNA reads TGTGCCTTTGATACGGGGGACGCTGGGGCCAACGTCCTGACTTTC.

In its sample, this clone was seen once. V and J are TRBV4-3 and TRBJ2-7, with D possibly TRBD1 on 5 matching bases. The CDR3 is 15 residues long. V was cut by 0 bases and J by 1 base, with 10 bases left in between. The germline V gene encodes CDR1 LGHNA and CDR2 YSLEER. CDR3 bases: TGCGCCAGCAGCCAAGATACAGGCGGATCCTACGAGCAGTACTTC. Encoded protein: CASSQDTGGSYEQYF.